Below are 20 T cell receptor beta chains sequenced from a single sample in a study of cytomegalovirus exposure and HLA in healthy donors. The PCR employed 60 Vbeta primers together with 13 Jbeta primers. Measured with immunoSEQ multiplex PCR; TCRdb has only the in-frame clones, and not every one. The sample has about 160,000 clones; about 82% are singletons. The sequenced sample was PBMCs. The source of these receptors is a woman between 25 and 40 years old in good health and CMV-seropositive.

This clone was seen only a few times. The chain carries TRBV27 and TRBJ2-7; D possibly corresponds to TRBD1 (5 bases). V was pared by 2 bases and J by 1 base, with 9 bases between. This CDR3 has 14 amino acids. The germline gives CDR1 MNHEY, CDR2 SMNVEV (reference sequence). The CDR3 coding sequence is TGTGCCAGCAGTTTAAAGACAGCTTCCTACGAGCAGTACTTC. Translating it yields CASSLKTASYEQYF.

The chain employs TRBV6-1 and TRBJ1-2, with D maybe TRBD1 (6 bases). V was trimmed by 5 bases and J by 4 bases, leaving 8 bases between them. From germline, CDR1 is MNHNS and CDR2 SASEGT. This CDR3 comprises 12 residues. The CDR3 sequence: CASSMDSYGYTF. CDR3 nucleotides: TGTGCCAGCAGTATGGACAGCTATGGCTACACCTTC.

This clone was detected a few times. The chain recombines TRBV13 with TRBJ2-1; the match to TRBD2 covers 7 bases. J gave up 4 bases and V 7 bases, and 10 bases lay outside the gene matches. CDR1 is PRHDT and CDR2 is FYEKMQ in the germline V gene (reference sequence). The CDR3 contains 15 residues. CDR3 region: CASMGLLAVYNEQFF. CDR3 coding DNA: TGTGCCAGCATGGGACTCCTAGCGGTGTACAATGAGCAGTTCTTC. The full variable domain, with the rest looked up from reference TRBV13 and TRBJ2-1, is AAGVIQSPRHLIKEKRETATLKCYPIPRHDTVYWYQQGPGQDPQFLISFYEKMQSDKGSIPDRFSAQQFSDYHSELNMSSLELGDSALYFCASMGLLAVYNEQFFGPGTRLTVL.

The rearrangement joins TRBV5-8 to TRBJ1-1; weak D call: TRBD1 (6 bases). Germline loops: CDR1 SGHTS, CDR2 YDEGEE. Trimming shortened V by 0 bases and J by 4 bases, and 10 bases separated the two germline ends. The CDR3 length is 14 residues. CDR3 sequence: CASSLETGFTEAFF. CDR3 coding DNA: TGTGCCAGCAGCTTGGAAACAGGGTTCACTGAAGCTTTCTTT.

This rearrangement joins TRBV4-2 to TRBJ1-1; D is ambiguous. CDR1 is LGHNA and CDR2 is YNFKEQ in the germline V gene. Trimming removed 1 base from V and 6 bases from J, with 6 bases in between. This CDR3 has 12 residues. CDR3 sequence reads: CASSQGTSEAFF. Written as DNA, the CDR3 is TGTGCCAGCAGCCAAGGGACTTCTGAAGCTTTCTTT.

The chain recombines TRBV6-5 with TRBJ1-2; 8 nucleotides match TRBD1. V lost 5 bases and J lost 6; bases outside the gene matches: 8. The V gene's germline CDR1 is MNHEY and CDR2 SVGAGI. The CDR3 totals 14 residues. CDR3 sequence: CASSRGQGAHGYTF. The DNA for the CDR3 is TGTGCCAGCAGTCGGGGTCAGGGGGCGCATGGCTACACCTTC.

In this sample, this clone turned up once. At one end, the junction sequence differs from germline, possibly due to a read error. Here the CDR3 DNA reads TGTGCCAGCGGCGTAGTTTCCGGGGGGCAGGGGAACTATGGCTACACCTTC. Translated, it gives CASGVVSGGQGNYGYTF. This chain joins TRBV9 and TRBJ1-2, with D maybe TRBD1 (6 bases). The V gene's germline CDR1 is SGDLS and CDR2 YYNGEE. The CDR3 length is 17 residues.

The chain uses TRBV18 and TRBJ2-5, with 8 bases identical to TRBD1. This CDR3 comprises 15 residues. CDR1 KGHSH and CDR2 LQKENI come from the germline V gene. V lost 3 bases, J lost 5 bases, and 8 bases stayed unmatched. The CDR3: CASSPLTGEFETQYF. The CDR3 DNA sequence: TGTGCCAGCTCACCTTTGACAGGGGAATTTGAGACCCAGTACTTC. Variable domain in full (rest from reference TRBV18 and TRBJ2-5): NAGVMQNPRHLVRRRGQEARLRCSPMKGHSHVYWYRQLPEEGLKFMVYLQKENIIDESGMPKERFSAEFPKEGPSILRIQQVVRGDSAAYFCASSPLTGEFETQYFGPGTRLLVL.

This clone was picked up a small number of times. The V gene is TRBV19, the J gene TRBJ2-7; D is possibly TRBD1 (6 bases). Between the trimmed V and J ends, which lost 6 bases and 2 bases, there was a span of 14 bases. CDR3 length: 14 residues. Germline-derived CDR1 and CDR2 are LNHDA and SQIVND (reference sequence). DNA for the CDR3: TGTGCCAGTAGCCAACAGGGAAACCCCTACGAGCAGTACTTC. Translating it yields CASSQQGNPYEQYF.

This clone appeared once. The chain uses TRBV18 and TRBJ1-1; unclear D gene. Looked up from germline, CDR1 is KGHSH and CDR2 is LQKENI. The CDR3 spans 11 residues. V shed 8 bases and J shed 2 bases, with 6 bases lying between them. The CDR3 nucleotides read TGTGCCAGCCCCCTCAACACTGAAGCTTTCTTT. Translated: CASPLNTEAFF.

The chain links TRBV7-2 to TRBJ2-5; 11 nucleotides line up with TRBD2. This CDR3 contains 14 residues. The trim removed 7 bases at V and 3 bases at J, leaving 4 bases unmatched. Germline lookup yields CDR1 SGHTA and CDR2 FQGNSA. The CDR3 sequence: CASTLLAGEETQYF. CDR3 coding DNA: TGTGCCAGCACTCTACTAGCGGGGGAAGAGACCCAGTACTTC.

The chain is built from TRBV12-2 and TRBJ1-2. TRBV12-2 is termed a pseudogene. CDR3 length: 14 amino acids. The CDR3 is CASRLMEGSYGYTF. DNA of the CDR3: TGTGCAAGTCGCTTAATGGAGGGGAGCTATGGCTACACCTTC.

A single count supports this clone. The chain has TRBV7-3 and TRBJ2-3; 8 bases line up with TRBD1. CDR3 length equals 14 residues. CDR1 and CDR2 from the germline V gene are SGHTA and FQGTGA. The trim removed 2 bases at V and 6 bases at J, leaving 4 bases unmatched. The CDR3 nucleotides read TGTGCCAGCAGCTTAGCAGGGGGCCTCGATACGCAGTATTTT. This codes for CASSLAGGLDTQYF.

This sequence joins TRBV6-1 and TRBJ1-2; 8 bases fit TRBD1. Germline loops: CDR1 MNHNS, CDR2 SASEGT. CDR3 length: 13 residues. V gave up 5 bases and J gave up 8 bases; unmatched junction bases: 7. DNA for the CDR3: TGTGCCAGCAGTCCCGGACAGGGTCAGGGCTACACCTTC. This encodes CASSPGQGQGYTF.

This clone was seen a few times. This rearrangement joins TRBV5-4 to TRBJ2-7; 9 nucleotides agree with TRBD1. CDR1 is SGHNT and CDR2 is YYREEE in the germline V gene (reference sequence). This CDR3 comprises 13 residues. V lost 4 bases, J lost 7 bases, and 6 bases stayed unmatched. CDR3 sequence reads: CASSRGQGEEQYF. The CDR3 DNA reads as TGTGCCAGCAGCAGGGGACAGGGTGAAGAGCAGTACTTC.

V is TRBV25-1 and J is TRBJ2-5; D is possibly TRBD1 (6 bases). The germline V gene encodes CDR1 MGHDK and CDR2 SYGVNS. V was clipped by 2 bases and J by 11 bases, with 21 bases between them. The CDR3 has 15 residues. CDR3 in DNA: TGTGCCAGCAGTGAAAGGGGGAACATTCTGGGAGAGCAGTACTTC. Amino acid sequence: CASSERGNILGEQYF.

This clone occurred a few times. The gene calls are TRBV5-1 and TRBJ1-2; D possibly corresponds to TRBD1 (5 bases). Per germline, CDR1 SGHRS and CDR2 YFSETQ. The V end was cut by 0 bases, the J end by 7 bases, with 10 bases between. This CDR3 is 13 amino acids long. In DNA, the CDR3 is TGCGCCAGCAGCTTGGGACAGAGAACTGGCTACACCTTC. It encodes CASSLGQRTGYTF.

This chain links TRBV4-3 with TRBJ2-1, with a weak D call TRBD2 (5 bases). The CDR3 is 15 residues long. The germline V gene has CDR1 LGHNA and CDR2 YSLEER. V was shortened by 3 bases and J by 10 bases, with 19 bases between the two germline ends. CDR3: CASSHDTTRSNEQFF. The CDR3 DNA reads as TGCGCCAGCAGCCACGACACAACTAGATCTAACGAGCAGTTCTTC.

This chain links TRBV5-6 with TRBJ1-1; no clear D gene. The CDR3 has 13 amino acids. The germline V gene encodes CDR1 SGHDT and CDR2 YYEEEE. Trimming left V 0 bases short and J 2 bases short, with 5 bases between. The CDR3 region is CASSLGTNTEAFF. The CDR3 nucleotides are TGTGCCAGCAGCTTGGGGACTAACACTGAAGCTTTCTTT.

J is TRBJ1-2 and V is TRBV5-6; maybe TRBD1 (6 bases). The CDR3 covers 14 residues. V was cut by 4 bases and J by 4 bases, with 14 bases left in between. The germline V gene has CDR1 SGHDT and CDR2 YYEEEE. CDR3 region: CASSPGTLFYGYTF. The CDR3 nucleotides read TGTGCCAGCAGCCCCGGGACACTCTTCTATGGCTACACCTTC.